Each of the 15 T cell receptor beta chains below was sequenced from the same sample in a study of PD-L1 blockade in urothelial cancer. The sample's time point: peripheral blood 6 weeks after treatment start. Some clones are missing from TCRdb's copy, which holds only in-frame ones; the method was immunoSEQ multiplex PCR. The sample records about 50,000 clones, approximately 80% being singletons. This sample comprised PBMCs, obtained around atezolizumab (anti-PD-L1) treatment. Receptors were obtained from a man aged 65 to 85 with urothelial cancer.

The J gene is TRBJ2-5, the V gene TRBV4-2; 11 bases fit TRBD2. The germline CDR1 and CDR2 sequences are LGHNA and YNFKEQ. This CDR3 contains 16 residues. The ends lost 0 bases at V and 3 bases at J; junction bases unmatched: 3. CDR3 DNA: TGTGCCAGCAGCCAAGAACTGGGACTAGCGGAAGAGACCCAGTACTTC. Translated: CASSQELGLAEETQYF.

The chain recombines TRBV10-1 with TRBJ2-1; TRBD1 agrees at 9 bases. V shed 8 bases and J 7 bases; nucleotides not matched to a gene: 3. The CDR3 runs to 12 residues. The germline CDR1 and CDR2 sequences are WNHNN and SYGVQD (reference sequence). CDR3 residues: CASGTGLNEQFF. CDR3 bases: TGCGCCAGCGGGACAGGGTTAAATGAGCAGTTCTTC.

The chain is built from TRBV28 and TRBJ2-2, with D possibly matching TRBD2 (5 bases). The V and J ends lost 6 bases and 4 bases respectively, with 9 bases between them. CDR1 and CDR2 (germline): MDHEN, SYDVKM. CDR3 length: 13 residues. Here the CDR3 reads CASRGGGTGELFF. CDR3 nucleotides: TGTGCCAGCAGGGGCGGAGGCACCGGGGAGCTGTTTTTT. Full variable domain (remainder filled in from reference TRBV28 and TRBJ2-2): DVKVTQSSRYLVKRTGEKVFLECVQDMDHENMFWYRQDPGLGLRLIYFSYDVKMKEKGDIPEGYSVSREKKERFSLILESASTNQTSMYLCASRGGGTGELFFGEGSRLTVL.

The rearrangement uses TRBV5-4 and TRBJ1-1, with D possibly matching TRBD1 (5 bases). This CDR3 spans 15 amino acids. V was pared by 0 bases and J by 0 bases, with 9 bases between. Germline V gene data show CDR1 as SGHNT and CDR2 as YYREEE (reference sequence). This CDR3 reads CASSLGGTLNTEAFF. The CDR3 DNA is TGTGCCAGCAGCTTGGGTGGGACTTTGAACACTGAAGCTTTCTTT. Together with reference TRBV5-4 and TRBJ1-1, the CDR3 gives the full variable domain: ETGVTQSPTHLIKTRGQQVTLRCSSQSGHNTVSWYQQALGQGPQFIFQYYREEENGRGNFPPRFSGLQFPNYSSELNVNALELDDSALYLCASSLGGTLNTEAFFGQGTRLTVV.

The V call is TRBV10-3, the J call TRBJ2-5; the match to TRBD2 covers 7 bases. V was clipped by 5 bases and J by 1 base; unmatched bases: 1. The CDR3 length is 13 residues. CDR1 is ENHRY, CDR2 SYGVKD, per germline. The CDR3 region has the DNA TGTGCCATCAGTTCTAGCGGCCAAGAGACCCAGTACTTC. Its translation is CAISSSGQETQYF.

J is TRBJ2-3 and V is TRBV5-6; D unresolved. The CDR3 is 11 amino acids. CDR1 is SGHDT and CDR2 is YYEEEE in the germline V gene. V lost 3 bases to trimming and J lost 10 bases, with 9 bases between them. In nucleotides, the CDR3 is TGTGCCAGCAGCTCCCGCAGCGCGCAGTATTTT. It yields the protein CASSSRSAQYF.

V and J are TRBV28 and TRBJ2-7; D is undetermined. CDR3 length: 13 residues. Per the germline V gene, CDR1 is MDHEN and CDR2 is SYDVKM. Here the CDR3 DNA reads TGTGTGACCGGAAGAGGTAGGTCCTACGAGCAGTACTTC. Translating gives CVTGRGRSYEQYF.

The chain joins TRBV30 to TRBJ2-5; TRBD2 is a possible D gene (5 bases). The CDR3 has 12 amino acids. The ends were cut back, 2 bases at V and 7 bases at J, with 11 bases in the middle. From germline, CDR1 is GTSNPN and CDR2 SVGIG (reference sequence). CDR3 nucleotides: TGTGCCTGGAGTATAGGAGAGGGGACCCAGTACTTC. Protein: CAWSIGEGTQYF.

The chain has TRBV28 and TRBJ1-4; D uncertain. This CDR3 contains 17 residues. The V gene's germline CDR1 is MDHEN and CDR2 SYDVKM. V was pared by 5 bases and J by 4 bases, with 20 bases between. As DNA, the CDR3 is TGTGCCAGCAGTACCAGATCGGGAGGAATCGGTAATGAAAAACTGTTTTTT. Protein: CASSTRSGGIGNEKLFF.

This rearrangement joins TRBV6-4 to TRBJ2-2; 8 nucleotides align to TRBD1. The V and J ends lost 9 bases and 0 bases, in that order; junction bases with no gene match: 3. The CDR3 consists of 14 residues. Germline CDR1 reads MRHNA; CDR2 reads SNTAGT. The CDR3 nucleotides read TGTGCCAGTCAACAGGGGGCGAACACCGGGGAGCTGTTTTTT. The encoded protein is CASQQGANTGELFF.

The rearrangement joins TRBV19 to TRBJ2-3; TRBD2 matches at 8 bases. This CDR3 spans 14 amino acids. Germline V gene lookup returns CDR1 LNHDA and CDR2 SQIVND (reference sequence). J lost 1 base, V lost 3 bases, and 0 bases had no gene match. The CDR3 nucleotides are TGTGCCAGTAGTATTAGCGGGGGCACAGATACGCAGTATTTT. Translation gives CASSISGGTDTQYF.

This clone was detected once. CDR3 protein: CASSYEGPNTGELFF. DNA of the CDR3: TGTGCCAGCAGTTACGAGGGTCCGAACACCGGGGAGCTGTTTTTT. The chain employs TRBV6-5 and TRBJ2-2; D is possibly TRBD2 (5 bases). The CDR3 has 15 amino acids. V lost 2 bases and J lost 0, with 7 bases in between. CDR1 and CDR2 (germline): MNHEY, SVGAGI.

Only a few counts were recorded for this clone. This CDR3 reads CASNPTGAQPQHF. The CDR3 nucleotides read TGTGCCAGTAACCCGACAGGGGCTCAGCCCCAGCATTTT. The genes are TRBV19 and TRBJ1-5; 8 bases match TRBD1. The CDR3 covers 13 residues. The germline V gene encodes CDR1 LNHDA and CDR2 SQIVND (reference sequence). The V and J ends lost 7 bases and 6 bases, in that order; junction bases with no gene match: 5.

This clone appeared once. The chain carries TRBV19 and TRBJ2-5; the D gene is possibly TRBD2 (5 bases). The V end lost 8 bases, the J end lost 7 bases, and 14 bases lay between the germline ends. The CDR3 has 12 amino acids. Per the germline V gene, CDR1 is LNHDA and CDR2 is SQIVND (reference sequence). CDR3 bases: TGTGCCAGTGCGGGCGGCCCGGGGACCCAGTACTTC. Its translation is CASAGGPGTQYF.

V and J are TRBV4-1 and TRBJ2-2; D perhaps matches TRBD2 (5 bases). The V gene lost 0 bases and the J gene lost 4 bases, with 9 bases spanning the gap. CDR1 is MGHRA and CDR2 is YSYEKL in the germline V gene. The CDR3 has 15 residues. CDR3 loop: CASSQDLAATGELFF. The CDR3 nucleotides read TGCGCCAGCAGCCAAGATCTAGCAGCCACCGGGGAGCTGTTTTTT.